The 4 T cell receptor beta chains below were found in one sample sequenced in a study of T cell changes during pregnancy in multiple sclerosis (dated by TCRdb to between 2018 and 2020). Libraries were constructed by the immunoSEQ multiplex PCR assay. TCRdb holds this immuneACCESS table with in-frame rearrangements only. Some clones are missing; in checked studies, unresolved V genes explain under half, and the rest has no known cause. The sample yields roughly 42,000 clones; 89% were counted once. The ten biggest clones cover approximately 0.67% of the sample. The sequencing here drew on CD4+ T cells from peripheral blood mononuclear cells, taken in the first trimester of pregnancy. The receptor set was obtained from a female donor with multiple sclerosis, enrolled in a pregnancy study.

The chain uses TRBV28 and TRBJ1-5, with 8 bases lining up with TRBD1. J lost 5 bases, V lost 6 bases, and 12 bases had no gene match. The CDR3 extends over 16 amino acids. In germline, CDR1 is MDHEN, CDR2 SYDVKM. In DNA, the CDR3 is TGTGCCAGCAGCCTCCCGGACAGGGTGGCCTATCAGCCCCAGCATTTT. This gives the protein CASSLPDRVAYQPQHF. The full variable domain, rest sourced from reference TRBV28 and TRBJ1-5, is DVKVTQSSRYLVKRTGEKVFLECVQDMDHENMFWYRQDPGLGLRLIYFSYDVKMKEKGDIPEGYSVSREKKERFSLILESASTNQTSMYLCASSLPDRVAYQPQHFGDGTRLSIL.

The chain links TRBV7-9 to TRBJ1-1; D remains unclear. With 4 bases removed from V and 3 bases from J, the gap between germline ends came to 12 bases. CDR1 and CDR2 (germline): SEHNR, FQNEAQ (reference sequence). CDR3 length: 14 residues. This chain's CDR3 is CASSYNPEDTEAFF. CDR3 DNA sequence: TGTGCCAGCAGCTACAACCCGGAGGACACTGAAGCTTTCTTT.

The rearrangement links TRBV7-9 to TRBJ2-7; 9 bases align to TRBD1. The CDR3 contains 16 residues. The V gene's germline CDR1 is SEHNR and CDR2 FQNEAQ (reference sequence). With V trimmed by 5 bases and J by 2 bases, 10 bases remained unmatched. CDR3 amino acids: CASSDHGTGNPYEQYF. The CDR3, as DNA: TGTGCCAGCAGCGATCACGGGACAGGGAACCCCTACGAGCAGTACTTC.

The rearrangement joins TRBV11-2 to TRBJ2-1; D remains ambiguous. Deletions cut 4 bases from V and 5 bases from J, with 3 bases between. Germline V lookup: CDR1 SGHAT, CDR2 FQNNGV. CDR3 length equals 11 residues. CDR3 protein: CASSYNNEQFF. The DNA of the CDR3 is TGTGCCAGCAGCTACAACAATGAGCAGTTCTTC. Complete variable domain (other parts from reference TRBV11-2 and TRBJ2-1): EAGVAQSPRYKIIEKRQSVAFWCNPISGHATLYWYQQILGQGPKLLIQFQNNGVVDDSQLPKDRFSAERLKGVDSTLKIQPAKLEDSAVYLCASSYNNEQFFGPGTRLTVL.